One sample yielded the 16 T cell receptor beta chains listed below, sequenced in a study of response to subunit inactivated influenza vaccine. One entry per CDR3 protein, called by TCRdb with MiXCR from the RT-PCR reads. The sample shows fewer than 800,000 distinct CDR3 sequences, more than 15% of them seen only once. The sequencing used PBMCs from blood, collected roughly 12 days after vaccination. The receptors come from a man in his forties or fifties who received an inactivated influenza vaccine.

This clonotype was observed a handful of times. The rearrangement joins TRBV11-2 to TRBJ2-5; perhaps TRBD2 as D (7 bases). The CDR3 extends over 15 amino acids. Germline-derived CDR1 and CDR2 are SGHAT and FQNNGV. V lost 6 bases, J lost 4 bases, and 18 bases lay in between. This CDR3 is CASRTSGGLAETQYF. The CDR3 DNA follows: TGTGCCAGCAGAACTTCGGGGGGCTTAGCAGAGACCCAGTACTTC.

This clonotype was detected only a few times. The chain combines TRBV12-3 or TRBV12-4 with TRBJ2-3; D not resolved. This CDR3 region has 14 residues. Trimming took off 3 bases at V and 2 bases at J, with 9 bases between the two ends. CDR3 amino acids: CASSFGSPTDTQYF. In DNA, the CDR3 is TGTGCCAGCAGTTTCGGAAGCCCCACAGATACGCAGTATTTT.

This clonotype was recorded at least ten times. This chain links TRBV4-2 with TRBJ2-1; TRBD1 aligns across 12 bases. CDR1 is LGHNA and CDR2 is YNFKEQ in the germline V gene. V shed 0 bases, J shed 8 bases, and the junction held 8 bases outside the gene matches. There are 17 residues in the CDR3. As DNA, the CDR3 is TGTGCCAGCAGCCAAGAAACCGGGACAGGGGGCGTGGATGAGCAGTTCTTC. Protein: CASSQETGTGGVDEQFF.

V and J are TRBV27 and TRBJ2-7; 8 bases agree with TRBD2. The CDR3 is 15 residues long. Losses at the gene ends were 0 bases for V and 4 bases for J; bases not matched to a gene: 5. Germline-derived CDR1 and CDR2 are MNHEY and SMNVEV (reference sequence). CDR3 nucleotides: TGTGCCAGCAGTTTATCGAGCGGGAGTTTATACGAGCAGTACTTC. Protein product: CASSLSSGSLYEQYF.

The sample holds many counts of this clonotype. This rearrangement joins TRBV5-6 to TRBJ2-7, with 11 bases identical to TRBD2. J was trimmed by 2 bases and V by 4 bases; bases with no gene match: 5. CDR1 and CDR2 (germline): SGHDT, YYEEEE. CDR3 length equals 15 residues. CDR3 nucleotide sequence: TGTGCCAGCAGCCCGGGGACTAGCGGACCCTACGAGCAGTACTTC. Its translation: CASSPGTSGPYEQYF. Together with reference TRBV5-6 and TRBJ2-7, the CDR3 gives the full variable domain: DAGVTQSPTHLIKTRGQQVTLRCSPKSGHDTVSWYQQALGQGPQFIFQYYEEEERQRGNFPDRFSGHQFPNYSSELNVNALLLGDSALYLCASSPGTSGPYEQYFGPGTRLTVT.

The J gene is TRBJ2-5, the V gene TRBV5-5, with 9 bases that match TRBD1. CDR1 and CDR2 from the germline V gene are SGHKS and YYEKEE (reference sequence). V was pared by 4 bases and J by 2 bases, with 6 bases of the junction left unmatched. This CDR3 has 15 amino acids. CDR3 sequence reads: CASSRDRGGQETQYF. Here the CDR3 DNA reads TGTGCCAGCAGCCGCGACAGGGGGGGGCAAGAGACCCAGTACTTC.

This clonotype was detected a few times. The chain carries TRBV12-3 or TRBV12-4 and TRBJ1-2, with D uncertain. Deletions cut 4 bases from V and 1 base from J, with 7 bases between. CDR3 size: 13 residues. The CDR3 DNA follows: TGTGCCAGCAGTTCAGGAGTTAACTATGGCTACACCTTC. Its translation is CASSSGVNYGYTF.

At least ten counts were recorded for this clonotype. J is TRBJ1-1 and V is TRBV6-2 or TRBV6-3; D ambiguous. This CDR3 has 18 residues. Germline-derived CDR1 and CDR2 are MNHEY and SVGEGT. V lost 0 bases, J lost 1 base, and 18 bases lay in between. The CDR3 sequence is CASSYSALTLFANTEAFF. The CDR3 DNA follows: TGTGCCAGCAGTTACTCAGCCCTCACCCTATTCGCGAACACTGAAGCTTTCTTT.

V is TRBV20-1 and J is TRBJ2-3; 9 positions agree with TRBD2. This CDR3 spans 16 amino acids. J gave up 4 bases and V 6 bases, and 14 bases lay outside the gene matches. Per germline, CDR1 DFQATT and CDR2 SNEGSKA (reference sequence). The CDR3 nucleotides are TGCAGTGCAACTTCCGCCGGGACTAGCAGTTCAGATACGCAGTATTTT. Protein sequence: CSATSAGTSSSDTQYF.

The rearrangement uses TRBV5-1 and TRBJ2-1; 13 bases are a match to TRBD2. Germline V lookup: CDR1 SGHRS, CDR2 YFSETQ. This CDR3 has 17 residues. With 4 bases clipped from V and 7 bases from J, the junction kept 11 bases outside the gene matches. The CDR3 DNA is TGCGCCAGCAGCCTAACTAGCGGGGGGGCAAGGAAAAATGAGCAGTTCTTC. Translated: CASSLTSGGARKNEQFF.

V gene TRBV11-2 combines with J gene TRBJ1-1, with 7 bases aligning to TRBD1. The CDR3 is made up of 14 amino acids. V was clipped by 5 bases and J by 5 bases; unmatched bases: 8. Germline lookup yields CDR1 SGHAT and CDR2 FQNNGV. The CDR3: CASSTHRGRTEAFF. The CDR3 DNA reads TGTGCCAGCAGCACGCACAGGGGTAGGACTGAAGCTTTCTTT. The whole variable domain, filled in from reference TRBV11-2 and TRBJ1-1, reads EAGVAQSPRYKIIEKRQSVAFWCNPISGHATLYWYQQILGQGPKLLIQFQNNGVVDDSQLPKDRFSAERLKGVDSTLKIQPAKLEDSAVYLCASSTHRGRTEAFFGQGTRLTVV.

The chain employs TRBV7-2 and TRBJ1-4; no clear D. The V and J ends lost 2 bases and 7 bases respectively, with 11 bases between them. This CDR3 comprises 14 residues. In germline, CDR1 is SGHTA, CDR2 FQGNSA. CDR3 nucleotides: TGTGCCAGCAGCTTAAACACCGTCGGTGAAAAACTGTTTTTT. It is translated as CASSLNTVGEKLFF.

This clonotype has at least ten counts. The chain couples TRBV5-1 to TRBJ2-7, with 7 bases identical to TRBD1. Germline V gene data show CDR1 as SGHRS and CDR2 as YFSETQ. The J segment lost 4 bases and the V segment lost 0 bases, leaving 4 bases of the junction unmatched. The CDR3 totals 14 residues. This chain's CDR3 is CASSLGTGEYEQYF. The CDR3 bases are TGCGCCAGCAGCTTGGGAACAGGGGAGTACGAGCAGTACTTC.

This chain connects TRBV7-6 to TRBJ2-7, with a weak D call TRBD2 (6 bases). The germline V gene encodes CDR1 SGHVS and CDR2 FNYEAQ. The CDR3 has 14 residues. The V end was cut by 6 bases, the J end by 2 bases, with 14 bases between. CDR3 sequence reads: CASSVGLKAYEQYF. CDR3 nucleotide sequence: TGTGCCAGCAGTGTGGGACTCAAGGCCTACGAGCAGTACTTC.

This clonotype has a handful of counts. The V and J genes are TRBV7-8 and TRBJ2-1, with 10 bases identical to TRBD1. J was trimmed by 5 bases and V by 6 bases; bases with no gene match: 7. This CDR3 is built from 15 residues. CDR1 and CDR2 (germline): SGHVS, FQNEAQ. The CDR3 sequence is CASRAGTGAHNEQFF. CDR3 DNA sequence: TGTGCCAGCAGGGCGGGGACAGGGGCCCACAATGAGCAGTTCTTC.

The V gene is TRBV5-1, the J gene TRBJ1-1; D remains ambiguous. V was trimmed by 2 bases and J by 1 base, leaving 21 bases between them. This CDR3 is 18 amino acids long. Per germline, CDR1 SGHRS and CDR2 YFSETQ. DNA for the CDR3: TGCGCCAGCAGCTTAGAAACCCTCGGGATGGGAGCGAACACTGAAGCTTTCTTT. Translated, it gives CASSLETLGMGANTEAFF.